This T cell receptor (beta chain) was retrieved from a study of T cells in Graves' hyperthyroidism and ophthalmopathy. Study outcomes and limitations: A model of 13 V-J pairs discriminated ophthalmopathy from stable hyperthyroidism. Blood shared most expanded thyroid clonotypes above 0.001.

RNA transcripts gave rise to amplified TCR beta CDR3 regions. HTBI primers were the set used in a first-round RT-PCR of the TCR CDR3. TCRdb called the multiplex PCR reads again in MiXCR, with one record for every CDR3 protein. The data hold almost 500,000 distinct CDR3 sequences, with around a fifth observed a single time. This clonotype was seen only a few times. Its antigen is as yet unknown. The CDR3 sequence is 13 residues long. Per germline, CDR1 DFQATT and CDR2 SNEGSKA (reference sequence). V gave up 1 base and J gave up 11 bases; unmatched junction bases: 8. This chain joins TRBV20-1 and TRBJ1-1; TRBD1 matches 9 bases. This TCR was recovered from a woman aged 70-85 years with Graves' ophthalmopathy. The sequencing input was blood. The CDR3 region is CSARGDRELLAFF. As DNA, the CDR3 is TGCAGTGCTAGAGGGGACAGGGAATTGTTGGCTTTCTTT.